Below, 27 T cell receptor beta chains from the same sample are listed, as sequenced in a study of identical twins. TCRdb re-derived calls from the 5' RACE reads in MiXCR, one entry per CDR3 protein. The data show some 500,000 distinct CDR3 sequences, 14% seen once. The sample was also reused in another study, on yellow fever vaccine responses in identical twins.

Sequenced: CD4+ T cells sorted from blood. Receptor source: a woman aged 18-29 years in good health.

This clonotype showed up just a few times. The chain recombines TRBV4-1 with TRBJ2-3, with 7 bases identical to TRBD2. V gave up 0 bases and J gave up 0 bases; unmatched junction bases: 3. The CDR3 is 16 residues long. Germline V CDR1 and CDR2: MGHRA, YSYEKL. CDR3 residues: CASSQDWRGSTDTQYF. DNA for the CDR3: TGCGCCAGCAGCCAAGACTGGCGGGGGAGCACAGATACGCAGTATTTT.

The table lists this clonotype with a few counts. The chain links TRBV6-2 or TRBV6-3 to TRBJ2-1, with 12 bases fitting TRBD2. The V and J ends lost 7 bases and 6 bases, in that order; junction bases with no gene match: 10. Per the germline V gene, CDR1 is MNHEY and CDR2 is SVGEGT. The CDR3 length is 16 residues. CDR3 loop: CASTDPTSGSLNEQFF. CDR3 DNA sequence: TGTGCCAGCACCGACCCGACTAGCGGGAGCCTCAATGAGCAGTTCTTC.

This clonotype was counted many times. V and J are TRBV4-3 and TRBJ2-2; no firm D call. Looked up from germline, CDR1 is LGHNA and CDR2 is YSLEER. V gave up 3 bases and J gave up 6 bases, with 11 bases separating them. This CDR3 is 14 amino acids long. CDR3 DNA: TGCGCCAGCAGCCAGGTTAAGGGCCCCGGGGAGCTGTTTTTT. It translates to CASSQVKGPGELFF.

The V call is TRBV7-2, the J call TRBJ2-7; 12 positions match TRBD2. V shed 5 bases and J 4 bases; nucleotides not matched to a gene: 6. The CDR3 covers 15 residues. CDR1 is SGHTA, CDR2 FQGNSA, per germline. The CDR3 region has the DNA TGTGCCAGCAGCGCTACTAGCGGGGGGTTTTACGAGCAGTACTTC. It codes for CASSATSGGFYEQYF.

This clonotype was observed at least ten times. The chain employs TRBV7-2 and TRBJ2-3; D is ambiguous. Germline V gene data show CDR1 as SGHTA and CDR2 as FQGNSA. V was clipped by 3 bases and J by 1 base, with 14 bases between them. The CDR3 has 16 amino acids. Here the CDR3 reads CASSFRAFSGTDTQYF. The CDR3 DNA is TGTGCCAGCAGCTTTCGAGCCTTCTCTGGCACAGATACGCAGTATTTT.

This clonotype has just a few counts. The chain links TRBV3-1 to TRBJ2-7; TRBD2 matches 11 bases. Germline CDR1 reads LGHDT; CDR2 reads YNNKEL (reference sequence). The CDR3 runs 16 residues. V lost 4 bases to trimming and J lost 4 bases; unmatched junction nucleotides: 9. The CDR3 DNA reads TGTGCCAGCAGCCCGCTTTCTAGCGGGGGGTCTTACGAGCAGTACTTC. Translated, it gives CASSPLSSGGSYEQYF.

This clonotype has a count of ten or more. V usage is TRBV7-2 and J usage is TRBJ2-7; tentative D call: TRBD2 (6 bases). Germline V gives CDR1 SGHTA, CDR2 FQGNSA. The CDR3 contains 14 residues. The germline V and J ends were trimmed by 1 base and 4 bases, with 11 bases remaining between them. The CDR3 sequence: CASSLDSGLYEQYF. The DNA of the CDR3 is TGTGCCAGCAGCTTAGATAGCGGACTATACGAGCAGTACTTC. The full variable domain, its missing parts supplied by reference TRBV7-2 and TRBJ2-7, is GAGVSQSPSNKVTEKGKDVELRCDPISGHTALYWYRQSLGQGLEFLIYFQGNSAPDKSGLPSDRFSAERTGGSVSTLTIQRTQQEDSAVYLCASSLDSGLYEQYFGPGTRLTVT.

This clonotype appeared once. The V call is TRBV28, the J call TRBJ2-7; D might be TRBD1 or TRBD2, each matching 6 bases. Germline assignment: CDR1 MDHEN and CDR2 SYDVKM. Trimming shortened V by 6 bases and J by 3 bases, and 18 bases separated the two germline ends. The CDR3 sequence is 15 residues long. CDR3 bases: TGTGCCAGCAGGCCCCTAGGGGGGTTAAACTACGAGCAGTACTTC. Protein sequence: CASRPLGGLNYEQYF. The entire variable domain, with the rest obtained from reference TRBV28 and TRBJ2-7, is as follows: DVKVTQSSRYLVKRTGEKVFLECVQDMDHENMFWYRQDPGLGLRLIYFSYDVKMKEKGDIPEGYSVSREKKERFSLILESASTNQTSMYLCASRPLGGLNYEQYFGPGTRLTVT.

This clonotype was seen only a few times. The chain couples TRBV7-9 to TRBJ2-7; a weak D match, TRBD2 (6 bases). The CDR3 runs to 12 residues. The germline CDR1 and CDR2 sequences are SEHNR and FQNEAQ (reference sequence). The V and J ends lost 5 bases and 12 bases respectively, with 17 bases between them. The CDR3: CASSLTPGGLYF. The DNA of the CDR3 is TGTGCCAGCAGCCTTACGCCCGGAGGGTTGTACTTC. Full variable domain (rest looked up from reference TRBV7-9 and TRBJ2-7): DTGVSQNPRHKITKRGQNVTFRCDPISEHNRLYWYRQTLGQGPEFLTYFQNEAQLEKSRLLSDRFSAERPKGSFSTLEIQRTEQGDSAMYLCASSLTPGGLYFGPGTRLTVT.

This clonotype was observed a few times. V is TRBV5-1 and J is TRBJ2-3; D is unresolved. Trimming removed 3 bases from V and 5 bases from J, with 7 bases in between. The CDR3 length is 12 residues. CDR1 is SGHRS and CDR2 is YFSETQ in the germline V gene. The CDR3 here is CASSSPRDTQYF. CDR3 nucleotide sequence: TGCGCCAGCAGCTCCCCTAGAGATACGCAGTATTTT.

Only a few counts were recorded for this clonotype. V is TRBV28 and J is TRBJ1-2; TRBD1 might be the D (5 bases). The CDR3 consists of 16 residues. From germline, CDR1 is MDHEN and CDR2 SYDVKM. Between the trimmed V and J ends, which lost 6 bases and 5 bases, there was a span of 22 bases. The CDR3 nucleotides are TGTGCCAGCAGCCAAACTGACCGGGACCATCCATATGGCTACACCTTC. Its protein is CASSQTDRDHPYGYTF.

In this sample, this clonotype turned up many times. The V gene is TRBV24-1, the J gene TRBJ2-3, with D unresolved. The CDR3 runs to 12 residues. Germline V gene data show CDR1 as KGHDR and CDR2 as SFDVKD. V was cut by 9 bases and J by 0 bases, with 6 bases left in between. CDR3 DNA sequence: TGTGCCACCGGGCAGAGCACAGATACGCAGTATTTT. Its protein product is CATGQSTDTQYF.

This clonotype was counted a few times. The rearrangement joins TRBV7-2 to TRBJ2-1; 8 bases match TRBD2. This CDR3 is built from 15 residues. With 5 bases clipped from V and 8 bases from J, the junction kept 11 bases outside the gene matches. Germline CDR1 SGHTA, CDR2 FQGNSA. The CDR3 coding sequence is TGTGCCAGCAGCCCCGTCCCGGGGGGGCCTCATGAGCAGTTCTTC. It yields the protein CASSPVPGGPHEQFF.

The V gene is TRBV27, the J gene TRBJ2-3; D is unclear. Trimming left V 5 bases short and J 7 bases short, with 13 bases between. The CDR3 runs 13 residues. The germline V gene encodes CDR1 MNHEY and CDR2 SMNVEV (reference sequence). Here the CDR3 reads CASSGRARNTQYF. CDR3 coding DNA: TGTGCCAGCAGTGGACGTGCGCGGAATACGCAGTATTTT.

This clonotype occurred a few times. The CDR3 protein is CASSTEDLAKNIQYF. As DNA, the CDR3 is TGTGCCAGCAGCACAGAGGACCTAGCCAAAAACATTCAGTACTTC. V and J are TRBV7-2 and TRBJ2-4; D is unresolved. The CDR3 has 15 amino acids. Germline loops: CDR1 SGHTA, CDR2 FQGNSA. The ends were cut back, 5 bases at V and 0 bases at J, with 11 bases in the middle. Supplemented by reference TRBV7-2 and TRBJ2-4, the full variable domain reads GAGVSQSPSNKVTEKGKDVELRCDPISGHTALYWYRQSLGQGLEFLIYFQGNSAPDKSGLPSDRFSAERTGGSVSTLTIQRTQQEDSAVYLCASSTEDLAKNIQYFGAGTRLSVL.

V usage is TRBV29-1 and J usage is TRBJ1-2; weak D call: TRBD1 (6 bases). The V end was cut by 7 bases, the J end by 4 bases, with 22 bases between. This CDR3 is built from 15 residues. The germline V gene encodes CDR1 SQVTM and CDR2 ANQGSEA. CDR3 amino acids: CSAGSSGGLLYGYTF. CDR3 coding DNA: TGCAGCGCAGGGTCTAGTGGGGGGCTCCTCTATGGCTACACCTTC.

In its sample, this clonotype was seen many times. V usage is TRBV18 and J usage is TRBJ2-7; D gene ambiguous. Between the trimmed V and J ends, which lost 2 bases and 2 bases, there was a span of 4 bases. CDR3 length: 12 residues. Germline CDR1 reads KGHSH; CDR2 reads LQKENI. The CDR3 DNA is TGTGCCAGCTCACCATCCACCTACGAGCAGTACTTC. Translation gives CASSPSTYEQYF.

In this sample, this clonotype turned up a few times. This chain connects TRBV7-2 to TRBJ1-5, with D tentatively TRBD1 (5 bases). V was trimmed by 3 bases and J by 4 bases, leaving 10 bases between them. The CDR3 extends over 14 amino acids. The germline CDR1 and CDR2 sequences are SGHTA and FQGNSA. Here the CDR3 DNA reads TGTGCCAGCAGCTTGACAGTTTCAAATCAGCCCCAGCATTTT. Its protein product is CASSLTVSNQPQHF.

The genes are TRBV20-1 and TRBJ2-7; 8 nucleotides line up with TRBD1. The J segment lost 2 bases and the V segment lost 5 bases, leaving 8 bases of the junction unmatched. The CDR3 extends over 14 amino acids. Germline V gives CDR1 DFQATT, CDR2 SNEGSKA (reference sequence). The CDR3 reads CSALRTGITYEQYF. CDR3 nucleotide sequence: TGCAGTGCTCTAAGGACAGGGATAACCTACGAGCAGTACTTC.

J is TRBJ2-3 and V is TRBV15; 9 nucleotides match TRBD1. Losses at the gene ends were 1 base for V and 3 bases for J; bases not matched to a gene: 8. Per the germline V gene, CDR1 is LNHNV and CDR2 is YYDKDF (reference sequence). The length of the CDR3 is 17 residues. The CDR3: CATSRGAGGQGTDTQYF. The CDR3, as DNA: TGTGCCACCAGCAGAGGCGCCGGAGGACAGGGGACAGATACGCAGTATTTT.

The chain combines TRBV2 with TRBJ2-3; D perhaps matches TRBD2 (6 bases). Per the germline V gene, CDR1 is SNHLY and CDR2 is FYNNEI. V was cut by 9 bases and J by 6 bases, with 25 bases left in between. This CDR3 is built from 16 residues. CDR3 region: CASVLPGGRPRDTQYF. As DNA, the CDR3 is TGTGCCAGTGTCCTACCAGGAGGGCGCCCCCGTGATACGCAGTATTTT.

This clonotype was observed a few times. The chain joins TRBV27 to TRBJ2-7; D perhaps matches TRBD2 (7 bases). Germline CDR1 MNHEY, CDR2 SMNVEV (reference sequence). The CDR3 sequence is 15 residues long. V lost 6 bases and J lost 5, with 20 bases in between. This CDR3 reads CASRGAAGDSHEQYF. Here the CDR3 DNA reads TGTGCCAGCAGGGGGGCCGCGGGAGATTCCCACGAGCAGTACTTC.

In this sample, this clonotype turned up many times. The CDR3 loop reads CSVWDQGIGYTF. The CDR3, as DNA: TGCAGCGTTTGGGATCAGGGGATCGGCTACACCTTC. The gene calls are TRBV29-1 and TRBJ1-2, with TRBD1 as a possible D gene (6 bases). The CDR3 has 12 residues. Trimming left V 5 bases short and J 8 bases short, with 15 bases between. CDR1 is SQVTM, CDR2 ANQGSEA, per germline.

In its sample, this clonotype was seen a few times. This rearrangement joins TRBV4-2 to TRBJ1-6; D gene uncertain. Trimming left V 0 bases short and J 10 bases short, with 10 bases between. The CDR3 length is 14 residues. Germline CDR1 and CDR2: LGHNA and YNFKEQ. Written as DNA, the CDR3 is TGTGCCAGCAGCCAAGATGGTCTAGAGTCACCCCTCCACTTT. Residues: CASSQDGLESPLHF.

This clonotype was counted a few times. The chain is built from TRBV7-2 and TRBJ2-7, with 14 bases aligning to TRBD2. Per the germline V gene, CDR1 is SGHTA and CDR2 is FQGNSA. The CDR3 is made up of 15 amino acids. With 11 bases clipped from V and 1 base from J, the junction kept 7 bases outside the gene matches. The CDR3 reads CAASTSGGGSYEQYF. Written as DNA, the CDR3 is TGTGCCGCTTCGACTAGCGGGGGGGGTTCCTACGAGCAGTACTTC.

At least ten counts were recorded for this clonotype. The gene calls are TRBV12-3 or TRBV12-4 and TRBJ2-5; TRBD2 matches at 7 bases. This CDR3 contains 14 residues. The trim removed 2 bases at V and 3 bases at J, leaving 3 bases unmatched. This chain's CDR3 is CASSLFGGKETQYF. In DNA, the CDR3 is TGTGCCAGCAGTTTATTCGGGGGGAAAGAGACCCAGTACTTC.

The V call is TRBV7-9, the J call TRBJ2-7, with D tentatively TRBD1 (5 bases). The CDR3 is made up of 14 amino acids. Germline values: CDR1 SEHNR, CDR2 FQNEAQ (reference sequence). V shed 6 bases and J shed 0 bases, with 12 bases lying between them. The CDR3, as DNA: TGTGCCAGCAGGCAGGGAACTGACTCCTACGAGCAGTACTTC. Protein product: CASRQGTDSYEQYF.